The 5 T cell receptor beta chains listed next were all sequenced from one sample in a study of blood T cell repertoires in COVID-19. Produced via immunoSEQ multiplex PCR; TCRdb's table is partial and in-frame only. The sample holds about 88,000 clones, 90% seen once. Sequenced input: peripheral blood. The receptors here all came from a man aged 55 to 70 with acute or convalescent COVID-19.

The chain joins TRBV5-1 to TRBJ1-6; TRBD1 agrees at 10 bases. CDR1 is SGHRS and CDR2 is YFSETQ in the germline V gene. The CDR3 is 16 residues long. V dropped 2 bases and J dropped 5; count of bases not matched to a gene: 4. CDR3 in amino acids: CASSFGTGVNNSPLHF. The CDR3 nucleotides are TGCGCCAGCAGCTTCGGGACAGGGGTGAATAATTCACCCCTCCACTTT.

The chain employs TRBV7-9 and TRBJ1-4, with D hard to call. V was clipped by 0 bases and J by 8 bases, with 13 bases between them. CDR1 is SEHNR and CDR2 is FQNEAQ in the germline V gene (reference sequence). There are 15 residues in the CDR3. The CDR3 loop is CASSLASGPGEKLFF. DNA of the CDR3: TGTGCCAGCAGCTTAGCATCGGGCCCGGGGGAAAAACTGTTTTTT.

The CDR3 nucleotides read TGTGCCAGCAGTTTAGGGACTAGCGGAAAAGAGACCCAGTACTTC. Protein sequence: CASSLGTSGKETQYF. The V gene is TRBV27, the J gene TRBJ2-5, with 11 bases lining up with TRBD2. The ends lost 2 bases at V and 3 bases at J; junction bases unmatched: 2. The CDR3 runs to 15 residues. CDR1 and CDR2 (germline): MNHEY, SMNVEV (reference sequence).

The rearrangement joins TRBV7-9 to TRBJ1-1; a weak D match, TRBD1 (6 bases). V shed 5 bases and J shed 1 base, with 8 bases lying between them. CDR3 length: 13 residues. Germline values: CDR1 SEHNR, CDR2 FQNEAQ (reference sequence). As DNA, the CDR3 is TGTGCCAGCAGCGGGGGACAGAACACTGAAGCTTTCTTT. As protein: CASSGGQNTEAFF.

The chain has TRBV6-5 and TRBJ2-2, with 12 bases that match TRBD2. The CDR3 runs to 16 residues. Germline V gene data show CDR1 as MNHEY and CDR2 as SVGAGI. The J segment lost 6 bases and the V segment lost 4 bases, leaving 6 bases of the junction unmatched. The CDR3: CASSSTSGSSAGELFF. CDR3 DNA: TGTGCCAGCAGTTCGACTAGCGGGAGTTCTGCCGGGGAGCTGTTTTTT.